A single sample is the source of the 5 T cell receptor beta chains below, sequenced in a study of blood T cell repertoires in COVID-19 (dated by TCRdb to 2018 to 2021). Libraries were built with the immunoSEQ multiplex PCR assay. This is the immuneACCESS table as TCRdb keeps it, with only in-frame sequences that have V and J called. A part of the clones is gone; compared with another copy, unresolved V genes explain less than half, and the rest is unexplained. The sample records 300,000 to 400,000 clones, around 87% of which are singletons. The ten largest make up approximately 1% of the sample. The specimen was PBMCs or T cells enriched from blood (not recorded which). These receptor sequences come from a woman aged 25 to 45 with acute COVID-19.

The chain couples TRBV12-3 or TRBV12-4 to TRBJ2-7, with D hard to call. The CDR3 totals 12 residues. Deletions cut 3 bases from V and 5 bases from J, with 8 bases between. The CDR3 protein is CASSLSSNEQYF. The CDR3 nucleotides read TGTGCCAGCAGTTTGAGTAGTAACGAGCAGTACTTC.

The rearrangement joins TRBV19 to TRBJ1-3; the match to TRBD1 covers 7 bases. The germline V gene encodes CDR1 LNHDA and CDR2 SQIVND (reference sequence). V lost 5 bases to trimming and J lost 0 bases; unmatched junction nucleotides: 7. This CDR3 contains 16 residues. The DNA for the CDR3 is TGTGCCAGTAGTTCCGGGACAGTCCTCTCTGGAAACACCATATATTTT. Translation gives CASSSGTVLSGNTIYF.

The chain couples TRBV4-3 to TRBJ1-6, with 7 bases that match TRBD1. Germline-derived CDR1 and CDR2 are LGHNA and YSLEER. The V and J ends lost 3 bases and 9 bases, in that order; junction bases with no gene match: 5. The CDR3 has 14 residues. The CDR3 DNA reads TGCGCCAGCAGCCAGACAGGGAAAGGTTCACCCCTCCACTTT. Translating gives CASSQTGKGSPLHF.

J is TRBJ2-6 and V is TRBV9, with a possible D match to TRBD2 (6 bases). Per the germline V gene, CDR1 is SGDLS and CDR2 is YYNGEE. Trimming removed 2 bases from V and 1 base from J, with 13 bases in between. This CDR3 is 17 amino acids long. The DNA of the CDR3 is TGTGCCAGCAGCGTCAGTCGACTAGTATCTGGGGCCAACGTCCTGACTTTC. Residues: CASSVSRLVSGANVLTF. The full variable domain, rest sourced from reference TRBV9 and TRBJ2-6, is DSGVTQTPKHLITATGQRVTLRCSPRSGDLSVYWYQQSLDQGLQFLIQYYNGEERAKGNILERFSAQQFPDLHSELNLSSLELGDSALYFCASSVSRLVSGANVLTFGAGSRLTVL.

CDR3: CASQGQGAYEQYF. For the CDR3, the DNA is TGTGCCAGTCAGGGACAGGGGGCCTACGAGCAGTACTTC. The genes are TRBV27 and TRBJ2-7; 11 bases match TRBD1. The CDR3 covers 13 residues. Germline V lookup: CDR1 MNHEY, CDR2 SMNVEV (reference sequence). Trimming removed 9 bases from V and 2 bases from J; junction bases left unmatched: 3.